This T cell receptor beta chain was found in a study of shared clonotypes between healthy human individuals. General study findings and limits: At large depth, rarefaction still showed sorted-subset sequencing to be incomplete.

As for this clone: Its antigen is undetermined.

The assay ran at deep level. Each replicate PCR on the sorted subsets used about 0.2 ug DNA (approximately 27,000 T cell genomes). The assay was immunoSEQ multiplex PCR, and TCRdb's table has in-frame clones only and misses some. The sample shows roughly 2.2 million clones, roughly 93% of them seen only once. Germline V CDR1 and CDR2: SGHAT, FQNNGV. Deletions cut 0 bases from V and 9 bases from J, with 8 bases between. The CDR3 spans 13 residues. The chain combines TRBV11-2 with TRBJ1-4; D is uncertain. Sequencing was done on a sample of naive CD4+ T cells from PBMCs. Regarding subset: CD45RA+ positively selected. The sequence was obtained from a man aged 18 to 29 in good health. Some clones in this sample may be carry-over from other donors' samples. In nucleotides, the CDR3 is TGTGCCAGCAGCTTAGAACAGAGGAAAAAACTGTTTTTT. As protein: CASSLEQRKKLFF. The variable domain in full, completed from reference TRBV11-2 and TRBJ1-4, reads EAGVAQSPRYKIIEKRQSVAFWCNPISGHATLYWYQQILGQGPKLLIQFQNNGVVDDSQLPKDRFSAERLKGVDSTLKIQPAKLEDSAVYLCASSLEQRKKLFFGSGTQLSVL.